The text below deals with one T cell receptor (beta chain). Its antigen is not known. Here immunoSEQ multiplex PCR was the method, and the copy in TCRdb shows in-frame clones only, minus some. In the table there are fewer than 400,000 clones, over 55% of which are singletons. These data originate in a study of cytotoxic CD8 clonotypes in ibrutinib-treated CLL. For the study at large: Mean values per sample were 250,000 to 300,000 productive templates and 94,082 productive rearrangements.

Study results and limitations: Treatment saw public clonotypes, which were uncommon, either contract or stay stable. At ibrutinib response, clonality increased, and at progression it declined back toward baseline.

V dropped 8 bases and J dropped 8 bases, with 19 bases sitting between them. CDR1 and CDR2 (germline): SGHAT, FQNNGV. The CDR3 runs 14 residues. The source is a human donor with chronic lymphocytic leukemia. The chain combines TRBV11-2 with TRBJ2-1, with D perhaps TRBD2 (6 bases). Sequenced here: PBMCs, sampled after 36 months of ibrutinib treatment. The CDR3 nucleotides read TGTGCCAGCGCCCTTTGGGGGGTTGTTGATGAGCAGTTCTTC. It encodes CASALWGVVDEQFF.